A selection of T cell receptor beta chains follows, all from one sample in a study of T cell responses to AZD1222 COVID-19 vaccine. Method: immunoSEQ multiplex PCR; TCRdb's copy keeps in-frame clones and lacks some. The sample contains about 120,000 clones, 86% of which appear only once. This specimen was peripheral blood, taken 28 days after the second AZD1222 dose. The receptor set was obtained from an adult who received the AZD1222 COVID-19 vaccine. Both conserved end residues are part of each CDR3. The order of the fields is V gene, CDR3 protein.

TRBV3-1/TRBV3-2 | CASSQIRGTGKFYGYTF
TRBV27 | CASSPSDRGFYEQYF
TRBV6-2/TRBV6-3 | CASSPDGVSQHF
TRBV27 | CASSLLAGLGSTDTQYF
TRBV2 | CASRLRENTEAFF
TRBV2 | CASSRRGDTNQPQHF
TRBV6-4 | CASSPEGLAGQETQYF
TRBV20-1 | CSASLSTGTGRYEQYF
TRBV5-1 | CASSSSTGLNTEAFF
TRBV6-4 | CASSVRQDSYNEQFF
TRBV29-1 | CSVEFTGGGETQYF
TRBV6-5 | CASSPSGNRQPQHF
TRBV29-1 | CSVDHKAHYGYTF
TRBV5-8 | CASSSYRGREQYF
TRBV9 | CASSAERGPHSYNEQFF
TRBV3-1/TRBV3-2 | CASSPTGTGYEKLFF
TRBV7-9 | CASSLAETQYF
TRBV6-5 | CASSSRGRDNQPQHF
TRBV24-1 | CARGGNTEAFF
TRBV30 | CAWSARDRRDHGYTF
TRBV24-1 | CATSDLYNEQFF
TRBV23-1 | CASSQRRYEQYF
TRBV19 | CASRVRGNTDTQYF
TRBV6-1 | CASSDTLEAFF
TRBV15 | CATSSRGGTGSYSNQPQHF
TRBV11-3 | CASSRGTSGGPTDTQYF
TRBV11-1 | CASSLGLAGQQETQYF
TRBV4-1 | CASSQMDRTRGEQYF
TRBV3-1/TRBV3-2 | CASSQTTSFRYTDTQYF
TRBV10-3 | CAISVSTGGRTDTQYF
TRBV9 | CASSTTKGTDMNTEAFF
TRBV7-2 | CASSLGTGQETQYF
TRBV7-6 | CASSLTVKVNYGYTF
TRBV5-1 | CAIKRGGYDTQYF
TRBV7-6 | CASSLADSWPQHF
TRBV29-1 | CSLFFGGGEQFF
TRBV30 | CAWSDEREELFF
TRBV5-1 | CASSTTQGSEAPLHF
TRBV4-3 | CASSQFTAGQQSYGYTF
TRBV5-1 | CASSWPLKGPYTDTQYF
TRBV11-2 | CASSLVRANVLTF
TRBV6-5 | CASSYSSLGAPFEQYF